This TCR beta chain was sequenced in a study of spatial heterogeneity in lung cancer. V lost 7 bases and J 1 base, leaving 9 bases between the germline ends. The CDR3 loop spans 13 amino acids. TCRdb itself ran the 5' RACE reads through MiXCR, one entry per CDR3 protein. The table records under 20,000 distinct CDR3 sequences, about a tenth of them present only once. Time point defined: blood at routine non-recurrence follow-up after resection. This clonotype was seen at least ten times. The source material was PBMCs, sampled at follow-up. The clonotype was recovered from a female donor with early-stage non-small cell lung cancer. V gene TRBV12-3 or TRBV12-4 combines with J gene TRBJ2-3; TRBD2 is a possible D gene (6 bases). The CDR3 nucleotides are TGTGCCAGCACTCGGAGGGGCACAGATACGCAGTATTTT. Its translation is CASTRRGTDTQYF.